These T cell receptor beta chains were read from a single sample in a study of blood T cell repertoires in COVID-19. Clones were read by immunoSEQ multiplex PCR, and TCRdb kept only the in-frame ones, dropping some. The top ten hold approximately 6.8% of the sample, which has tens of thousands of clones, 85% to 90% seen once. Sequencing was done on a sample of peripheral blood. The receptors shown here come from a woman of 80 years or more with active COVID-19. CDR3s include the opening cysteine and the closing phenylalanine or tryptophan. D genes are given only for firm matches. Only part of the rows carry a size: once, few, many, or a class if the clone is expanded.

cdr3_aa: CASSPYRETNYGYTF; cdr3_nt: TGTGCCAGCAGTCCGTACAGGGAGACTAACTATGGCTACACCTTC; j_call: TRBJ1-2; cdr3_length: 15; clone_size: many; v_call: TRBV27; d_call: -
cdr3_aa: CASSLSGGSYEQYF; cdr3_nt: TGTGCCAGCAGCCTTAGCGGGGGGTCCTACGAGCAGTACTTC; j_call: TRBJ2-7; cdr3_length: 14; clone_size: once; v_call: TRBV7-3; d_call: TRBD2
cdr3_aa: CASWDRYQPQHF; cdr3_nt: TGTGCCAGTTGGGACAGATATCAGCCCCAGCATTTT; j_call: TRBJ1-5; cdr3_length: 12; clone_size: -; v_call: TRBV19; d_call: TRBD1
cdr3_aa: CASSVQGWHEQFF; cdr3_nt: TGTGCCAGCTCCGTTCAGGGGTGGCATGAGCAGTTCTTC; j_call: TRBJ2-1; cdr3_length: 13; clone_size: -; v_call: TRBV18; d_call: -
cdr3_aa: CATPAGGAKDRRQFF; cdr3_nt: TGCGCCACCCCCGCCGGGGGGGCGAAAGACCGAAGGCAGTTCTTC; j_call: TRBJ2-1; cdr3_length: 15; clone_size: -; v_call: TRBV10-1; d_call: TRBD2
cdr3_aa: CASKFDRYTGELFF; cdr3_nt: TGTGCCAGCAAGTTTGACAGATACACCGGGGAGCTGTTTTTT; j_call: TRBJ2-2; cdr3_length: 14; clone_size: -; v_call: TRBV5-4; d_call: -
cdr3_aa: CASSWGTGANEQFF; cdr3_nt: TGCGCCAGCAGCTGGGGGACAGGGGCGAATGAGCAGTTCTTC; j_call: TRBJ2-1; cdr3_length: 14; clone_size: once; v_call: TRBV5-1; d_call: TRBD1
cdr3_aa: CASSLALEGVEAFF; cdr3_nt: TGTGCCAGCAGCCTAGCTCTTGAGGGGGTTGAAGCTTTCTTT; j_call: TRBJ1-1; cdr3_length: 14; clone_size: -; v_call: TRBV7-2; d_call: -
cdr3_aa: CASSFSSEDTQYF; cdr3_nt: TGTGCCAGCAGCTTCTCCAGTGAAGATACGCAGTATTTT; j_call: TRBJ2-3; cdr3_length: 13; clone_size: -; v_call: TRBV5-5; d_call: -
cdr3_aa: CASSPRYRENGYTF; cdr3_nt: TGTGCCAGCAGCCCACGCTACAGGGAGAATGGCTACACCTTC; j_call: TRBJ1-2; cdr3_length: 14; clone_size: -; v_call: TRBV7-2; d_call: -
cdr3_aa: CASSWGLANEQFF; cdr3_nt: TGTGCCAGCAGTTGGGGACTAGCCAATGAGCAGTTCTTC; j_call: TRBJ2-1; cdr3_length: 13; clone_size: -; v_call: TRBV6-5; d_call: TRBD2
cdr3_aa: CASSLGQGAAQETQYF; cdr3_nt: TGTGCCAGCAGCTTGGGACAGGGGGCCGCGCAAGAGACCCAGTACTTC; j_call: TRBJ2-5; cdr3_length: 16; clone_size: -; v_call: TRBV5-5; d_call: TRBD1
cdr3_aa: CASGVSRGHDTGELFF; cdr3_nt: TGTGCCAGTGGGGTTAGTAGGGGGCATGACACCGGGGAGCTGTTTTTT; j_call: TRBJ2-2; cdr3_length: 16; clone_size: -; v_call: TRBV21-1; d_call: -
cdr3_aa: CASSPRTSGRAGELFF; cdr3_nt: TGTGCCAGTAGTCCCCGGACTAGCGGGAGGGCCGGGGAGCTGTTTTTT; j_call: TRBJ2-2; cdr3_length: 16; clone_size: once; v_call: TRBV19; d_call: TRBD2
cdr3_aa: CASSSALLGTQYF; cdr3_nt: TGTGCCAGCAGCTCAGCCCTACTTGGTACGCAGTATTTT; j_call: TRBJ2-3; cdr3_length: 13; clone_size: -; v_call: TRBV7-9; d_call: -
cdr3_aa: CASSLGLAGQGANEQFF; cdr3_nt: TGTGCCAGCAGCTTAGGGCTAGCGGGACAGGGGGCCAATGAGCAGTTCTTC; j_call: TRBJ2-1; cdr3_length: 17; clone_size: once; v_call: TRBV11-3; d_call: TRBD1
cdr3_aa: CASSLGLAPRNEQFF; cdr3_nt: TGTGCCAGCAGTCTAGGACTAGCTCCTAGGAATGAGCAGTTCTTC; j_call: TRBJ2-1; cdr3_length: 15; clone_size: -; v_call: TRBV7-6; d_call: TRBD2
cdr3_aa: CASSPPGAGGSEAFF; cdr3_nt: TGTGCCAGCTCACCACCGGGTGCAGGGGGCTCTGAAGCTTTCTTT; j_call: TRBJ1-1; cdr3_length: 15; clone_size: -; v_call: TRBV18; d_call: TRBD1
cdr3_aa: CASSRRQGDGQPQHF; cdr3_nt: TGTGCCAGCTCACGCCGGCAGGGGGACGGTCAGCCCCAGCATTTT; j_call: TRBJ1-5; cdr3_length: 15; clone_size: -; v_call: TRBV18; d_call: TRBD1
cdr3_aa: CASSQTRAPDTQYF; cdr3_nt: TGCGCCAGCAGCCAAACTAGGGCCCCAGATACGCAGTATTTT; j_call: TRBJ2-3; cdr3_length: 14; clone_size: -; v_call: TRBV5-1; d_call: -
cdr3_aa: CASSLVGQSIYEQYF; cdr3_nt: TGTGCCAGCAGTTTAGTGGGACAGTCAATATACGAGCAGTACTTC; j_call: TRBJ2-7; cdr3_length: 15; clone_size: -; v_call: TRBV27; d_call: TRBD1
cdr3_aa: CASSPARTGGGEKLFF; cdr3_nt: TGTGCCAGCAGCCCAGCCAGGACAGGGGGAGGGGAAAAACTGTTTTTT; j_call: TRBJ1-4; cdr3_length: 16; clone_size: -; v_call: TRBV7-2; d_call: TRBD1
cdr3_aa: CASSQDLTGHYGYTF; cdr3_nt: TGTGCCAGCAGCCAAGATTTGACAGGCCACTATGGCTACACCTTC; j_call: TRBJ1-2; cdr3_length: 15; clone_size: -; v_call: TRBV3-1/TRBV3-2; d_call: -
cdr3_aa: CASSFDAGRQETQYF; cdr3_nt: TGTGCCAGCAGTTTCGACGCTGGCAGGCAAGAGACCCAGTACTTC; j_call: TRBJ2-5; cdr3_length: 15; clone_size: once; v_call: TRBV7-6; d_call: -
cdr3_aa: CASSLGGTGGRREKLFF; cdr3_nt: TGTGCCAGCAGTTTAGGGGGGACAGGGGGCCGGCGGGAAAAACTGTTTTTT; j_call: TRBJ1-4; cdr3_length: 17; clone_size: -; v_call: TRBV28; d_call: TRBD1
cdr3_aa: CASRTSGITGELFF; cdr3_nt: TGTGCCAGCAGGACCTCAGGGATCACCGGGGAGCTGTTTTTT; j_call: TRBJ2-2; cdr3_length: 14; clone_size: -; v_call: TRBV7-9; d_call: -
cdr3_aa: CASSPQGPGELFF; cdr3_nt: TGCGCCAGCAGCCCGCAGGGTCCCGGGGAGCTGTTTTTT; j_call: TRBJ2-2; cdr3_length: 13; clone_size: -; v_call: TRBV5-1; d_call: -
cdr3_aa: CASSVGQTYGYTF; cdr3_nt: TGCGCCAGCAGCGTCGGACAGACATATGGCTACACCTTC; j_call: TRBJ1-2; cdr3_length: 13; clone_size: -; v_call: TRBV5-1; d_call: -
cdr3_aa: CASSLAGTGVFGELFF; cdr3_nt: TGTGCCAGCAGCTTAGCCGGGACAGGGGTTTTCGGGGAGCTGTTTTTT; j_call: TRBJ2-2; cdr3_length: 16; clone_size: once; v_call: TRBV7-2; d_call: TRBD1
cdr3_aa: CASSLDSGSADTQYF; cdr3_nt: TGTGCCAGCAGCTTAGATAGCGGGAGTGCAGATACGCAGTATTTT; j_call: TRBJ2-3; cdr3_length: 15; clone_size: -; v_call: TRBV11-3; d_call: TRBD2
cdr3_aa: CASSQDGIGSSSENTIYF; cdr3_nt: TGCGCCAGCAGCCAAGATGGCATTGGCTCGTCATCTGAAAACACCATATATTTT; j_call: TRBJ1-3; cdr3_length: 18; clone_size: -; v_call: TRBV4-3; d_call: -
cdr3_aa: CAIAGLAGDTQYF; cdr3_nt: TGTGCCATAGCCGGACTAGCGGGAGATACGCAGTATTTT; j_call: TRBJ2-3; cdr3_length: 13; clone_size: -; v_call: TRBV19; d_call: TRBD2
cdr3_aa: CASSPERRGTDTQYF; cdr3_nt: TGTGCCAGCAGCCCTGAGAGGCGGGGCACAGATACGCAGTATTTT; j_call: TRBJ2-3; cdr3_length: 15; clone_size: -; v_call: TRBV7-2; d_call: -
cdr3_aa: CASSPRGDRVAGELFF; cdr3_nt: TGTGCCAGCAGCCCGAGGGGGGACAGGGTCGCCGGGGAGCTGTTTTTT; j_call: TRBJ2-2; cdr3_length: 16; clone_size: -; v_call: TRBV9; d_call: TRBD1
cdr3_aa: CASSYSGGVQPQHF; cdr3_nt: TGTGCCAGCAGTTACTCAGGGGGCGTTCAGCCCCAGCATTTT; j_call: TRBJ1-5; cdr3_length: 14; clone_size: -; v_call: TRBV6-2/TRBV6-3; d_call: TRBD1
cdr3_aa: CASSESTRNEQFF; cdr3_nt: TGCGCCAGCAGTGAGAGCACCAGGAATGAGCAGTTCTTC; j_call: TRBJ2-1; cdr3_length: 13; clone_size: -; v_call: TRBV10-2; d_call: -
cdr3_aa: CSASQPREWVSGDTQYF; cdr3_nt: TGCAGTGCTAGTCAGCCGCGGGAGTGGGTTAGTGGAGATACGCAGTATTTT; j_call: TRBJ2-3; cdr3_length: 17; clone_size: -; v_call: TRBV20-1; d_call: TRBD2
cdr3_aa: CASSPPDRAGELFF; cdr3_nt: TGTGCCAGCAGTCCACCGGACAGGGCCGGGGAGCTGTTTTTT; j_call: TRBJ2-2; cdr3_length: 14; clone_size: once; v_call: TRBV28; d_call: TRBD1
cdr3_aa: CASSTSASGRGEQFF; cdr3_nt: TGCGCCAGCAGCACCTCGGCTAGCGGGAGAGGTGAGCAGTTCTTC; j_call: TRBJ2-1; cdr3_length: 15; clone_size: -; v_call: TRBV5-1; d_call: TRBD2
cdr3_aa: CAISDGRGSVGELFF; cdr3_nt: TGTGCCATCAGTGATGGCAGGGGTTCGGTCGGGGAGCTGTTTTTT; j_call: TRBJ2-2; cdr3_length: 15; clone_size: -; v_call: TRBV10-3; d_call: -
cdr3_aa: CASSQDAGPGELFF; cdr3_nt: TGCGCCAGCAGCCAAGACGCGGGACCCGGGGAGCTGTTTTTT; j_call: TRBJ2-2; cdr3_length: 14; clone_size: -; v_call: TRBV4-3; d_call: -
cdr3_aa: CASSQRGQDYNSPLHF; cdr3_nt: TGCGCCAGCAGCCAAAGGGGGCAGGACTATAATTCACCCCTCCACTTT; j_call: TRBJ1-6; cdr3_length: 16; clone_size: -; v_call: TRBV4-1; d_call: TRBD1
cdr3_aa: CASSADRVSWGEQFF; cdr3_nt: TGCGCCAGCAGCGCGGACAGGGTGTCTTGGGGTGAGCAGTTCTTC; j_call: TRBJ2-1; cdr3_length: 15; clone_size: -; v_call: TRBV4-1; d_call: TRBD1
cdr3_aa: CASSVAQDSGYGYTF; cdr3_nt: TGTGCCAGCAGCGTAGCTCAAGATTCGGGCTATGGCTACACCTTC; j_call: TRBJ1-2; cdr3_length: 15; clone_size: -; v_call: TRBV9; d_call: -
cdr3_aa: CASSTIGGGPYEQYF; cdr3_nt: TGTGCCAGCAGCACTATCGGGGGAGGGCCGTACGAGCAGTACTTC; j_call: TRBJ2-7; cdr3_length: 15; clone_size: once; v_call: TRBV13; d_call: TRBD2